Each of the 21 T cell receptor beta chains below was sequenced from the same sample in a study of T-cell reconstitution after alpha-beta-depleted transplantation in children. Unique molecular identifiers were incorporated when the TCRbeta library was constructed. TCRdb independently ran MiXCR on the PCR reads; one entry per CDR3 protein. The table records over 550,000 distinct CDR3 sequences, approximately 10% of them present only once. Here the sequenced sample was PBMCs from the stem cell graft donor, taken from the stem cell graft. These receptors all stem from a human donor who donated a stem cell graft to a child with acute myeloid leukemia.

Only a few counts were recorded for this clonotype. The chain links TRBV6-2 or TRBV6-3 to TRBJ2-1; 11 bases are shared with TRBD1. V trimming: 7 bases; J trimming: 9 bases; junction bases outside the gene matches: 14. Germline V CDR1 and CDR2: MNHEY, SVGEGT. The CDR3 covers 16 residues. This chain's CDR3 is CASTPSGTGGRVEQFF. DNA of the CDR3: TGTGCCAGCACCCCATCCGGGACAGGGGGACGAGTTGAGCAGTTCTTC.

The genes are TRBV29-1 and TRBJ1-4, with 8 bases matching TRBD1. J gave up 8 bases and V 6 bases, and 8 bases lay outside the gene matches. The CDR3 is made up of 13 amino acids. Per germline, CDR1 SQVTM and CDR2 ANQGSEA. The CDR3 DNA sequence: TGCAGCGTCGTCCAGGGGGCTCGGGAAAAACTGTTTTTT. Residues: CSVVQGAREKLFF.

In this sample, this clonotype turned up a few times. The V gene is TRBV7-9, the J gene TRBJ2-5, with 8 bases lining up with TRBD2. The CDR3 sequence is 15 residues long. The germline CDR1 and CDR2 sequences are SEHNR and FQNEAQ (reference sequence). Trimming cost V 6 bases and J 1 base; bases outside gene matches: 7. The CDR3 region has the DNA TGTGCCAGCAGTCACGGGAGGGCCATCCAAGAGACCCAGTACTTC. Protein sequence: CASSHGRAIQETQYF.

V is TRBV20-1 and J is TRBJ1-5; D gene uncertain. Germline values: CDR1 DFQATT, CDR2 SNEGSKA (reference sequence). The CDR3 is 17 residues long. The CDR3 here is CCSRDISGQYGNQPQHF. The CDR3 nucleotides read TGCTGCTCTAGAGATATCTCGGGCCAGTACGGCAATCAGCCCCAGCATTTT.

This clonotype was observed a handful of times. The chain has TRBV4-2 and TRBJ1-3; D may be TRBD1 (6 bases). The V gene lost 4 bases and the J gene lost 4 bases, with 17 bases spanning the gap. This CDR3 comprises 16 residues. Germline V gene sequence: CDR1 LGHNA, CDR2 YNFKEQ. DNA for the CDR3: TGTGCCAGCAGCCGTGAGACGGGGGCGCCCGGAAACACCATATATTTT. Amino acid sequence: CASSRETGAPGNTIYF.

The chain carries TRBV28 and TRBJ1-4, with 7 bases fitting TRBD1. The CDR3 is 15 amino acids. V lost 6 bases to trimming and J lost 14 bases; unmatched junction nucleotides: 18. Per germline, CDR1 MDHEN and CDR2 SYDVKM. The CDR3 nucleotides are TGTGCCAGCAGATCTTCCCTTAAAGGGGGCAGCTATCTGTTTTTT. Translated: CASRSSLKGGSYLFF.

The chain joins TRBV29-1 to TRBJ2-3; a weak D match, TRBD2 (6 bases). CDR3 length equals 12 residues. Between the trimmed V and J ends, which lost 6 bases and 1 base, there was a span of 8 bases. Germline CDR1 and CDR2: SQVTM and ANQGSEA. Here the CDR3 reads CSVWGGTDTQYF. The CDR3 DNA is TGCAGCGTCTGGGGGGGCACAGATACGCAGTATTTT.

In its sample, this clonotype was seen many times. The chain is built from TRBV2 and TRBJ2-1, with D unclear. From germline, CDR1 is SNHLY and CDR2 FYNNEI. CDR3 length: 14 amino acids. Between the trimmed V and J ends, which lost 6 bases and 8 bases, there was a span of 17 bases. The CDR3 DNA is TGTGCCAGCAGGTTCGCGTTCAACGTGGATGAGCAGTTCTTC. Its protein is CASRFAFNVDEQFF.

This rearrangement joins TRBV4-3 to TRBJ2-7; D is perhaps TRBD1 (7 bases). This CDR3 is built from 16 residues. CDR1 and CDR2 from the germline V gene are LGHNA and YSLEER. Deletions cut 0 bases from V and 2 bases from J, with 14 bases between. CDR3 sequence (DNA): TGCGCCAGCAGCCAAGATAGCACAGGGGAGGCCTACGAGCAGTACTTC. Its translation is CASSQDSTGEAYEQYF.

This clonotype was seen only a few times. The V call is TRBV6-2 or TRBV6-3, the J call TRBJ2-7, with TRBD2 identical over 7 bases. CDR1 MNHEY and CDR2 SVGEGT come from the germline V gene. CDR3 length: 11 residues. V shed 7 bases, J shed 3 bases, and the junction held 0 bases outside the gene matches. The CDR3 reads CASTSGYEQYF. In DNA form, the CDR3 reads TGTGCCAGCACTAGCGGCTACGAGCAGTACTTC.

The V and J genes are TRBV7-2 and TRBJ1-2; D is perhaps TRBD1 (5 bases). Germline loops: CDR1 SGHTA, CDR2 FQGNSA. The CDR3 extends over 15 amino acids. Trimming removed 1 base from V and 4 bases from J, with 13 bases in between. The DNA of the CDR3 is TGTGCCAGCAGCTTAGGTCTAGGGGAAGGCTATGGCTACACCTTC. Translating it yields CASSLGLGEGYGYTF.

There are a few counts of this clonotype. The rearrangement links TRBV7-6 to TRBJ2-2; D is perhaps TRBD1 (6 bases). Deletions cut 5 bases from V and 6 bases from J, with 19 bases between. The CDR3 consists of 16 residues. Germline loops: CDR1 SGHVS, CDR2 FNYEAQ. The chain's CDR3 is CASSHRQVPNAGELFF. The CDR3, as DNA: TGTGCCAGCAGCCACCGACAGGTCCCAAACGCCGGGGAGCTGTTTTTT.

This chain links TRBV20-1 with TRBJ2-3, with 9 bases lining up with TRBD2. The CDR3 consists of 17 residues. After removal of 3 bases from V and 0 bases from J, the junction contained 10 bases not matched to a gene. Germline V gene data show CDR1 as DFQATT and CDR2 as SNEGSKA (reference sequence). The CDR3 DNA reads TGCAGTGCTAGTTCCGCGGGAGGGATGAGGAGCACAGATACGCAGTATTTT. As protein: CSASSAGGMRSTDTQYF.

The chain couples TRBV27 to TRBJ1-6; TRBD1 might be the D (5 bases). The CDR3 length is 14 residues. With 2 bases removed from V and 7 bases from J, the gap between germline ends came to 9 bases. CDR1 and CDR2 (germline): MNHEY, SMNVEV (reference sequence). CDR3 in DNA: TGTGCCAGCAGTTTAGCGGGACTAAATTCACCCCTCCACTTT. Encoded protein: CASSLAGLNSPLHF.

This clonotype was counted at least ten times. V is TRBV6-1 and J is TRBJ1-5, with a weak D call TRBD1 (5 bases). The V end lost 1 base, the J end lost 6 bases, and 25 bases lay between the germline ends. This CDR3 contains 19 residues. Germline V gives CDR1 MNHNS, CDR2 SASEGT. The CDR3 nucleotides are TGTGCCAGCAGTGAAGTTGCCCTTGTCGGCAGGGCGGTACTTCAGCCCCAGCATTTT. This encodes CASSEVALVGRAVLQPQHF.

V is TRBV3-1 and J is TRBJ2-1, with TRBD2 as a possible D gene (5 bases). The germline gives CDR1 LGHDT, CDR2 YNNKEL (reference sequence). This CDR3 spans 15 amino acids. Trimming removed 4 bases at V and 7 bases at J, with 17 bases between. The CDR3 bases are TGTGCCAGCAGCCGAGGGTATCCAACGCAGAATGAGCAGTTCTTC. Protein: CASSRGYPTQNEQFF.

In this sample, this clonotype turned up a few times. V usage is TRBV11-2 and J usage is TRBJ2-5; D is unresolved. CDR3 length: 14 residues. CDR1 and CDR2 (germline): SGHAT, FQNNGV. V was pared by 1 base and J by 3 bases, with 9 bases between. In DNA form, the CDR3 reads TGTGCCAGCAGCTTAGTGGTCAGCGAAGAGACCCAGTACTTC. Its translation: CASSLVVSEETQYF.

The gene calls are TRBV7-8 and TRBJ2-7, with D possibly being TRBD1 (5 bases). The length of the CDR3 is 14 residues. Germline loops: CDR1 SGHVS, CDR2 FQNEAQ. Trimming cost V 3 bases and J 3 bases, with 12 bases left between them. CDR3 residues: CASSFLDNNYEQYF. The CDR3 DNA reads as TGTGCCAGCAGCTTTTTGGACAACAACTACGAGCAGTACTTC.

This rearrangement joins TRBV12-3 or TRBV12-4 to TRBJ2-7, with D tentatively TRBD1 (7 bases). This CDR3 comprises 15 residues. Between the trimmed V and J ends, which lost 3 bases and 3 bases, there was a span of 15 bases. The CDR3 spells CASSLRSGGIYEQYF. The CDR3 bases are TGTGCCAGCAGTTTGAGGTCAGGGGGGATCTACGAGCAGTACTTC.

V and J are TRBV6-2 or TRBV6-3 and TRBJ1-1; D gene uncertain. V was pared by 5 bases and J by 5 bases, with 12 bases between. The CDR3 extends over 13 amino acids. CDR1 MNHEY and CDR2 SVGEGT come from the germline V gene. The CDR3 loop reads CASSNPGPTEAFF. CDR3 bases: TGTGCCAGCAGTAACCCCGGCCCTACTGAAGCTTTCTTT.

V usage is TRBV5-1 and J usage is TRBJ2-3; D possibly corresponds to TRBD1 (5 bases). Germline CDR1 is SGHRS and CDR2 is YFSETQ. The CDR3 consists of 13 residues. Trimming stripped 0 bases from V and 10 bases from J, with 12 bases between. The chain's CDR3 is CASSLDPQGSQYF. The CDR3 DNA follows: TGCGCCAGCAGCTTGGACCCCCAGGGCTCGCAGTATTTT.